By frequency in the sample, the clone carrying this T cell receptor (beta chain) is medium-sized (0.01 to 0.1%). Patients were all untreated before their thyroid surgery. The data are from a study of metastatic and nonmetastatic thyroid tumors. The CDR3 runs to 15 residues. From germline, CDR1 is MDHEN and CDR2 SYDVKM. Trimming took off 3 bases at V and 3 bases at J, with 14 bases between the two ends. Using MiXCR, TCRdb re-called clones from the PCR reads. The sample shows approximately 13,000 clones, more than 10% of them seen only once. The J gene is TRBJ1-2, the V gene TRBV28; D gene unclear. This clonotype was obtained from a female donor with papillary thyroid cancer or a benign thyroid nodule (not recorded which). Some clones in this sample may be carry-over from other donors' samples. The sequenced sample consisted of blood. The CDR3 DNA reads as TGTGCCAGCAGTTTGGACGTTATAAGGGACTATGGCTACACCTTC. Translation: CASSLDVIRDYGYTF.